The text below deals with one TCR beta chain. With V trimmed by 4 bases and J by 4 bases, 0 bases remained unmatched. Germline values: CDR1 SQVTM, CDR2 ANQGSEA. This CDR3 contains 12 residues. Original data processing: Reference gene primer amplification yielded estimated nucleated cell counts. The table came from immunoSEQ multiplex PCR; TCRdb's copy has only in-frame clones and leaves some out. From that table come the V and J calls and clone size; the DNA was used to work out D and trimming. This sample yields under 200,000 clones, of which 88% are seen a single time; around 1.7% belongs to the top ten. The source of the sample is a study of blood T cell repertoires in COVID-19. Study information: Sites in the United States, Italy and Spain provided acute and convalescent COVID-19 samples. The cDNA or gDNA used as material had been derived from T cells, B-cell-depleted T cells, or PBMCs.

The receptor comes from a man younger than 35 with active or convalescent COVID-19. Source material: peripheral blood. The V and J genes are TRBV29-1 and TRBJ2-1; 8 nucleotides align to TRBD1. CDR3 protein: CSVGTGYNEQFF. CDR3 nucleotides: TGCAGCGTTGGGACAGGGTACAATGAGCAGTTCTTC.